This T cell receptor (beta chain) was identified in a study of T cell responses to AZD1222 COVID-19 vaccine. Study-wide results and limits: AZD1222 recipients seropositive at baseline numbered only five to seven. Nearly half of unique spike-specific TCRs reportedly avoided B.1.351 and B.1.1.7 mutated regions.

Some clones are missing from TCRdb's copy, which holds only in-frame ones; the method was immunoSEQ multiplex PCR. The sample lists around 160,000 clones, about nine tenths seen once, with approximately 2.9% in the top ten. Germline V gives CDR1 SGDLS, CDR2 YYNGEE. V gave up 0 bases and J gave up 4 bases, with 16 bases separating them. The CDR3 is 16 residues long. A note on this clone: Its antigen is as yet unknown.

The sequencing used peripheral blood, collected on day 0 of MenACWY control vaccination. This chain connects TRBV9 to TRBJ2-5; D not resolved. The TCR comes from an adult in good health. The chain's CDR3 is CASSVGNPGAGETQYF. CDR3 sequence (DNA): TGTGCCAGCAGCGTAGGGAACCCCGGCGCTGGAGAGACCCAGTACTTC.